This TCR beta chain was sequenced during a study of shared clonotypes between healthy human individuals (TCRdb year 2020). Regarding the research as a whole: The cohort included a few men and a couple of women between 18 and 49 years of age. To estimate repertoire size and how much clonotype sharing occurs between individuals, the study deeply sequenced the blood TCR repertoires of five or six healthy adults. Libraries were prepared and TCR repertoires were sequenced by different laboratories using diverse techniques, in order to increase sequencing depth and limit assay-specific biases. Each donor's leukapheresis produced roughly between about 0.8 and 10 billion PBMCs. Per donor, three plates each were used for CD4 naive and CD4 memory, two for CD8 naive, and one for CD8 memory. The research as a whole found: Sampling was restricted to blood, and TCR repertoires in tissue are likely to differ from TCR repertoires in blood. When several donors were compared, the shared fraction of clonotypes was 5% to 6.5% for naive CD4, about 4% for naive CD8, 2% to 2.5% for memory CD4, and 0.35% to 0.4% for memory CD8. Naive subsets generally had larger estimated clonotype richness than memory subsets did. Because the study included only a small number of donors, the genetic and exposure-history diversity represented was limited. Incomplete sequencing was indicated by rarefaction of sorted-subset datasets, despite the large sequencing depth. Higher generation probabilities were observed for clonotypes shared by all four sorted-subset donors than for non-shared clonotypes. Pairwise subsampling led to the expectation that sequencing depth would affect the degree of clonotype sharing among donors.

TCR CDR3 regions were amplified from genomic DNA by multiplex PCR using the deep immunoSEQ assay. For each cell subset, the extracted genomic DNA was distributed evenly across all wells of several immunoSEQ 96-well plates, and each plate served as one replicate. Each replicate PCR for sorted subsets received around 200 ng genomic DNA, equal to about 29,000 T cell genomes. Purified libraries were quantified with a Qubit 3.0 fluorometer, sized on a Bioanalyzer 2100, and re-quantified with the KAPA Library Quantification kit. A separate single-read 150-cycle Illumina NextSeq 550 flow cell was used to sequence each immunoSEQ 96-well plate. Per the source publication's procedure: Because the immunoSEQ output held only junctional sequences and lacked quality scores, the filtering could not match the filtering applied to full-length reads. To assign V/J genes and CDR3, sequences were annotated using PyIR, a Python wrapper for IgBLAST v1.9, with IMGT germline references. Reads with weak V/J assignments (E-value above 1e-6), missing CDR3, stop codons, out-of-frame junctions, or ambiguous translated residues were removed. V3J clonotypes were defined as sequences sharing an identical inferred V gene, J gene, and CDR3 amino acid sequence. To compute the percentage overlap between repertoires, the number of shared unique clonotypes was divided by the size of the smaller repertoire. Three approaches were used to assess repertoire richness: RTK rarefaction, the Chao1 estimator, and Recon v2.1 estimates of unobserved clonotypes. For all TCRbeta clonotypes obtained by the gDNA method from several donors, generation probabilities were computed with OLGA. TCRdb took over this immuneACCESS table, retaining in-frame rearrangements with V and J assigned. Such tables are incomplete; in checked studies, under half of the missing clones stem from an unresolved V gene, and the remainder is unexplained. The V and J calls and clone size are taken from that table; D and trimming were inferred from the DNA. A total of roughly 400,000 clones appear in this sample, roughly 96% of them only once. More than 0.3% of the sample comes from the top ten.

The germline V and J ends show losses of 2 bases and 2 bases respectively, and no gene match explains 14 bases of the junction. Measured from the cysteine to the phenylalanine, the CDR3 is 19 residues long. The CDR3 DNA has 57 bases and is translated from base 1. CDR1 SGHVS and CDR2 FNYEAQ were looked up in the germline V gene. Healthy HIV-negative adults with no recently reported acute infections or vaccinations were included as donors. Every donor was a Caucasian adult residing in Nashville, Tennessee, USA. CD8 memory samples consisted of magnetically selected CD45RO+ cells combined with CCR7-negative CD45RA+ effector memory (TemRA) cells. After blood collection by leukapheresis, PBMCs were isolated using Ficoll-Histopaque density gradient centrifugation and then cryopreserved in the vapor phase of liquid nitrogen. Purity and quantity of every magnetically sorted T cell population were checked by analytical flow cytometry. Genomic DNA was isolated from every sorted fraction and measured by UV absorbance on a Nanodrop 2000c.

For this clone: The antigen this receptor binds is unknown. No much larger clone is present one base from it, and per-base qualities are unavailable.

The chain is encoded by TRBV7-6 joined to TRBJ2-3, and 9 bases in between align with TRBD2. Material: memory CD8+ T cells sorted from blood. The cell subset or site label for this specimen denotes: CD45RO+ cells pooled with CCR7-negative TemRA cells. The TCR comes from a man aged 25-45 years in good health. CDR3 sequence: CASSLRVTTSGAHTDTQYF. The nucleotide sequence reads as follows: TGTGCCAGCAGCTTAAGGGTGACGACTAGCGGAGCCCACACAGATACGCAGTATTTT.